Only one count was recorded for the clone carrying this T cell receptor beta chain. As handled by the study authors: Reference gene primers were amplified, and this amplification served to estimate nucleated cell counts. Here immunoSEQ multiplex PCR was the method, and the copy in TCRdb shows in-frame clones only, minus some. V and J calls and clone size are copied from that table; D and trimming were computed from the DNA. Of roughly 70,000 clones listed, roughly 77% were seen once; the top ten hold about a third. The length of the CDR3 is 12 residues. From germline, CDR1 is SQVTM and CDR2 ANQGSEA. Trimming cost V 6 bases and J 7 bases, with 13 bases left between them. The data belong to a study of blood T cell repertoires in COVID-19. Overall study: Samples of COVID-19 (acute and convalescent) were obtained from the United States, Italy and Spain. T cells, B-cell-depleted T cells, or PBMCs supplied cDNA or gDNA.

This sequence originates from a woman between 65 and 79 years old with acute or convalescent COVID-19. The specimen was peripheral blood. This sequence joins TRBV29-1 and TRBJ2-1; perhaps TRBD1 as D (6 bases). CDR3 loop: CSVLGQINEQFF. The CDR3 bases are TGCAGCGTCCTTGGACAGATTAATGAGCAGTTCTTC.